These T cell receptor beta chains were read from a single sample in a study of blood T cells in healthy people across ages. TCRdb redid the calling of the 5' RACE reads with MiXCR, one entry per CDR3 protein. Among about 1 million distinct CDR3 sequences listed, 40% to 50% were seen once. Input material: blood. The receptors stem from a woman aged 55-75 years in good health. CDR3s include the opening cysteine and the closing phenylalanine or tryptophan. A D gene is named only where the DNA matches it firmly. A clone size is listed for some rows: how often the clone was seen (once, few, many), or a class if it is expanded.

V	J	size	D	DNA	CDR3
TRBV15	TRBJ1-5	NA	NA	TGTGCCATCCACAGTGAGCAGCGAGATCGGCCCCAGCATTTT	CAIHSEQRDRPQHF
TRBV6-7	TRBJ2-3	NA	TRBD2	TGTGCCAGCAGTTCAGAACCTCTTGGGACTAGCAAAGGGGGTACGCAGTATTTT	CASSSEPLGTSKGGTQYF
TRBV7-8	TRBJ2-7	few	NA	TGTGCCAGCAGCTTAGTTGACGGGACCTCCTACGAGCAGTACTTC	CASSLVDGTSYEQYF
TRBV6-5	TRBJ1-1	NA	NA	TGTGCCAGCAGTTATTGGGGAGGGGAAGGGGGTTTCTTT	CASSYWGGEGGFF
TRBV27	TRBJ2-7	NA	TRBD2	TGTGCCAGCAGTCCGGCGGGTAGCGGGAGGATTTACGAGCAGTACTTC	CASSPAGSGRIYEQYF
TRBV6-6	TRBJ1-2	NA	NA	TGTGCCAGCAGGGAACCTGTGGACAGCGGATATGGCTACACCTTC	CASREPVDSGYGYTF
TRBV12-3/TRBV12-4	TRBJ1-2	few	NA	TGTGCCAGCAGTTTAGCGCGGAACTCTAGCTATGGCTACACCTTC	CASSLARNSSYGYTF
TRBV19	TRBJ2-7	NA	NA	TGTGCCAGTAGTAATGGCAGGGGAATCTACGAGCAGTACTTC	CASSNGRGIYEQYF
TRBV4-3	TRBJ2-1	NA	NA	TGCGCCAGCAGCCAAGAATCGGCATCCGGGCTCCATGAGCAGTTCTTC	CASSQESASGLHEQFF
TRBV7-7	TRBJ2-5	NA	TRBD1	TGTGCCAGCAGTGACAGGGACCAAGAGACCCAGTACTTC	CASSDRDQETQYF
TRBV12-3/TRBV12-4	TRBJ1-5	NA	NA	TGTGCCAGCACTAAGACAGTCAATCAGCCCCAGCATTTT	CASTKTVNQPQHF
TRBV27	TRBJ2-7	NA	TRBD2	TGTGCCAGCAGTTTTAGAGGGCTAGCGGGAGGCGAGCAGTACTTC	CASSFRGLAGGEQYF
TRBV30	TRBJ1-4	NA	NA	TGTGCCTGGGCCCGGAGGGAAAAACTGTTTTTT	CAWARREKLFF
TRBV25-1	TRBJ2-5	NA	TRBD1	TGTGCCAGCAGTGACCAGCAAAAACAGGGGGCGCGTGAGACCCAGTACTTC	CASSDQQKQGARETQYF
TRBV15	TRBJ2-1	few	NA	TGTGCCACCAGCGACGCCTCCTACAATGAGCAGTTCTTC	CATSDASYNEQFF
TRBV10-3	TRBJ2-7	NA	NA	TGTGCCATCGGCGCTAATTACGAGCAGTACTTC	CAIGANYEQYF
TRBV18	TRBJ2-3	NA	TRBD1	TGTGCCAGCCCACCAAGGGACAGTATCACAGATACGCAGTATTTT	CASPPRDSITDTQYF
TRBV6-6	TRBJ2-5	NA	NA	TGTGCCAGCAGCCCCCTTTCAGGGGGGCAAGAGACCCAGTACTTC	CASSPLSGGQETQYF
TRBV3-1	TRBJ2-1	NA	TRBD2	TGTGCCAGCAGCCAGGGCCCAAGCGGGAGCTCCTACAATGAGCAGTTCTTC	CASSQGPSGSSYNEQFF
TRBV20-1	TRBJ1-5	NA	NA	TGCAGTGCTAGAGATCCAACGGTTAGCAATCAGCCCCAGCATTTT	CSARDPTVSNQPQHF
TRBV6-5	TRBJ1-2	few	NA	TGTGCCAGCAGGATCGGACTCGATGGGACGTACACCTTC	CASRIGLDGTYTF
TRBV9	TRBJ2-2	NA	NA	TGTGCCAGCAACCACGTAGGGACGCCCACCGGGGAGCTGTTTTTT	CASNHVGTPTGELFF
TRBV10-3	TRBJ2-7	few	TRBD2	TGTGCCATCAGTAAAATAGCGGGAGGGCCCTTCGAGCAGTACTTC	CAISKIAGGPFEQYF
TRBV27	TRBJ2-1	NA	TRBD2	TGTGTCAGCAGTTTTCTAGGACTAGTACACAATGAGCAGTTCTTC	CVSSFLGLVHNEQFF
TRBV20-1	TRBJ2-1	NA	TRBD2	TGCAGTGCCAATCTAGCGGGAGTGGGCAATGAGCAGTTCTTC	CSANLAGVGNEQFF
TRBV12-3/TRBV12-4	TRBJ1-5	NA	NA	TGTGCCAGCAGTTTATCGGACAGCTTTCGGCATTTT	CASSLSDSFRHF
TRBV6-1	TRBJ2-5	NA	NA	TGTACCAGCAGTGAAGCAAACAGCTACCAAGAGACCCAGTACTTC	CTSSEANSYQETQYF
TRBV7-9	TRBJ2-5	NA	NA	TGTGCCAGCAGCTTAGGACCACAGGGGAGGGACAGGGAGACCCAGTACTTC	CASSLGPQGRDRETQYF
TRBV10-3	TRBJ2-1	few	NA	TGTGCCATCAGAGGCTCTCTTGACAATGAGCAGTTCTTC	CAIRGSLDNEQFF
TRBV5-6	TRBJ1-2	NA	NA	TGTGCCAGCAGCTTGGGGCTCCCGGGAGGCTATGGCTACACCTTC	CASSLGLPGGYGYTF
TRBV29-1	TRBJ2-7	NA	TRBD2	TGCAGCGTGGGGGGACTAGGACCAATCTACGAGCAGTACTTC	CSVGGLGPIYEQYF
TRBV28	TRBJ2-1	NA	NA	TGTGCCAGCAGCCCCCCCCGGGTCTCCTACAATGAGCAGTTCTTC	CASSPPRVSYNEQFF
TRBV10-3	TRBJ2-1	NA	NA	TGTGCCATCAGTGGGCGGTTGACCTACAATGAGCAGTTCTTC	CAISGRLTYNEQFF
TRBV21-1	TRBJ2-1	NA	NA	TGTGCCAGCAGCAAGGCTCGCAGGGAAAACAATGAGCAGTTCTTC	CASSKARRENNEQFF
TRBV2	TRBJ2-2	NA	TRBD1	TGTGCCAGCAGTGAGGACAGGGTTAACACCGGGGAGCTGTTTTTT	CASSEDRVNTGELFF
TRBV5-1	TRBJ2-7	NA	TRBD2	TGCGCCAGCAGCTTCCTACTAGCGGGAGACCATTACGAGCAGTACTTC	CASSFLLAGDHYEQYF
TRBV2	TRBJ2-7	few	NA	TGTGCCGGGCAAACCCCGGAGGGGGGTGAATACTACGAGCAGTACTTC	CAGQTPEGGEYYEQYF
TRBV6-2/TRBV6-3	TRBJ2-7	NA	NA	TGTGCCAGCACTCTGGGGCCCTCATACGAGCAGTACTTC	CASTLGPSYEQYF
TRBV6-1	TRBJ1-2	few	NA	TGTGCCAGCAGTGAAGAGGCCCGATATGGCTACACCTTC	CASSEEARYGYTF
TRBV3-1	TRBJ2-5	NA	TRBD2	TGTGCCAGCAGCCAACTAGCGGGAAAAGAGACCCAGTACTTC	CASSQLAGKETQYF
TRBV20-1	TRBJ2-5	NA	NA	TGCAGTGCTAGAGATCCACCGCGCGGGCAGTACTTC	CSARDPPRGQYF
TRBV29-1	TRBJ2-1	NA	NA	TGCAGCACCCGGGGAGGCCCGAGAGAGACCCAGTTCTTC	CSTRGGPRETQFF
TRBV30	TRBJ1-5	NA	TRBD1	TGTGCCTGGAGTCCTTGGACAGGACCCAATCAGCCCCAGCATTTT	CAWSPWTGPNQPQHF
TRBV7-9	TRBJ2-1	NA	TRBD2	TGTGCCAGCAGCCAGGGACTAGCGGGAGATGGTGAGCAGTTCTTC	CASSQGLAGDGEQFF
TRBV24-1	TRBJ2-1	NA	NA	TGTGCCACCAGCCAGGGGTCGTATGAGCAGTTCTTC	CATSQGSYEQFF
TRBV18	TRBJ2-4	NA	TRBD1	TGTGCCAGCTCACCGGGACAGACAAACATTCAGTACTTC	CASSPGQTNIQYF
TRBV20-1	TRBJ2-5	NA	TRBD1	TGCAGTGCTATCAGGGGGCTTCGGGAGACCCAGTACTTC	CSAIRGLRETQYF
TRBV5-5	TRBJ1-2	few	NA	TGTGCCAGCAGCCAGGACAGCCTAGCTAACTATGGCTACACCTTC	CASSQDSLANYGYTF
TRBV10-3	TRBJ2-7	many	TRBD2	TGTGCCACCTCGGGACTAGCGGGAGTCAGCGAGCAGTACTTC	CATSGLAGVSEQYF
TRBV3-1	TRBJ1-6	NA	TRBD1	TGTGCCAGCAGCCAAGAGACAGGGAGAGGGCCACCCCTCCACTTT	CASSQETGRGPPLHF
TRBV28	TRBJ2-6	NA	NA	TGTGCCAGCAGTCCCGATAGTCTGCCCTCTGGGGCCAACGTCCTGACTTTC	CASSPDSLPSGANVLTF
TRBV9	TRBJ2-5	few	NA	TGTGCCAGCAGCGTCGCCGACGGGGAAGAGACCCAGTACTTC	CASSVADGEETQYF
TRBV5-1	TRBJ2-1	NA	TRBD1	TGCGCCAGCAGCCGGGACAGCCCATCCAATGAGCAGTTCTTC	CASSRDSPSNEQFF
TRBV4-3	TRBJ2-5	NA	TRBD2	TGCGCCAGCAGCCCCAGACGGGGACTAGCGGATCAAGAGACCCAGTACTTC	CASSPRRGLADQETQYF
TRBV6-6	TRBJ2-3	NA	NA	TGTGCCAGCAGTCCGACTAACCCGCCCGGCACAGGTACGCAGTATTTT	CASSPTNPPGTGTQYF
TRBV4-2	TRBJ1-5	NA	NA	TGTGCCAGCAGCCAAGATATAGGATCTAGCAATCAGCCCCAGCATTTT	CASSQDIGSSNQPQHF
TRBV7-9	TRBJ2-4	NA	TRBD2	TGTGCCAGCAGCTTAGAAGGCGGGAGGGCCGGGAACATTCAGTACTTC	CASSLEGGRAGNIQYF
TRBV12-3/TRBV12-4	TRBJ1-6	NA	TRBD1	TGTGCCAGCAGTCCAAGACAGGGTGGATCACCCCTCCACTTT	CASSPRQGGSPLHF
TRBV20-1	TRBJ2-3	NA	NA	TGCAGTGCTGAACAGGGTGCCGAAGATACGCAGTATTTT	CSAEQGAEDTQYF